What follows are 18 T cell receptor beta chains derived from one specimen sequenced in a study of CD8+ T cells in alopecia areata. Treatment meaning: oral pan-JAK inhibitor, 5-10 mg twice daily. It was cDNA, reverse transcribed from extracted RNA, that served as the sequencing template. Measured with immunoSEQ multiplex PCR; TCRdb has only the in-frame clones, and not every one. The repertoire includes about 180,000 clones, 50% to 65% of them detected once, and more than 10% sits in the top ten. The sequencing used CD8+ T cells sorted from blood, collected at week 24, from a patient treated with tofacitinib. The receptor source for this set is a human donor with alopecia areata.

The chain combines TRBV7-8 with TRBJ1-4; TRBD1 matches 7 bases. Germline V CDR1 and CDR2: SGHVS, FQNEAQ. V gave up 4 bases and J gave up 8 bases; unmatched junction bases: 16. This CDR3 has 17 residues. The CDR3 protein is CASSSRRHDRVSEKLFF. CDR3 bases: TGTGCCAGCAGCTCAAGACGTCATGACAGGGTATCCGAAAAACTGTTTTTT.

The sample holds one count of this clone. Distinct nucleotide sequences in the sample also encode this CDR3. The genes are TRBV30 and TRBJ1-1; D not resolved. The V gene lost 3 bases and the J gene lost 4 bases, with 6 bases spanning the gap. The CDR3 is 11 residues long. Germline CDR1 reads GTSNPN; CDR2 reads SVGIG (reference sequence). CDR3 loop: CAWRSGTEAFF. For the CDR3, the DNA is TGTGCCTGGAGGAGTGGCACTGAAGCTTTCTTT. Using reference TRBV30 and TRBJ1-1 for the parts outside the CDR3, the full variable domain is SQTIHQWPATLVQPVGSPLSLECTVEGTSNPNLYWYRQAAGRGLQLLFYSVGIGQISSEVPQNLSASRPQDRQFILSSKKLLLSDSGFYLCAWRSGTEAFFGQGTRLTVV.

This clone showed up just a few times. The rearrangement uses TRBV25-1 and TRBJ2-7; 7 bases match TRBD1. Germline trimming cut 3 bases from V and 2 bases from J; bases unmatched to any gene: 4. The CDR3 sequence is 14 residues long. Germline loops: CDR1 MGHDK, CDR2 SYGVNS. The CDR3 is CASSDPQGAYEQYF. The DNA of the CDR3 is TGTGCCAGCAGTGACCCGCAGGGGGCCTACGAGCAGTACTTC.

The J gene is TRBJ1-2, the V gene TRBV27; no clear D. Germline CDR1 is MNHEY and CDR2 is SMNVEV (reference sequence). The germline V and J ends were trimmed by 2 bases and 4 bases, with 14 bases remaining between them. This CDR3 is built from 15 residues. This CDR3 reads CASSLLSDGGYGYTF. DNA of the CDR3: TGTGCCAGCAGTTTACTCTCCGATGGAGGCTATGGCTACACCTTC.

V and J are TRBV7-3 and TRBJ1-2; 8 bases fit TRBD1. This CDR3 has 13 amino acids. Germline V lookup: CDR1 SGHTA, CDR2 FQGTGA. J gave up 4 bases and V 3 bases, and 1 base lay outside the gene matches. The CDR3 DNA sequence: TGTGCCAGCAGCTTTGGACAGGGCTATGGCTACACCTTC. Protein product: CASSFGQGYGYTF.

This clone has a handful of counts. Other DNA sequences from this sample encode an identical CDR3 as well. This CDR3 is CASSQDRQGSYEQYF. CDR3 coding DNA: TGCGCCAGCAGCCAAGATCGGCAGGGATCCTACGAGCAGTACTTC. The gene calls are TRBV4-3 and TRBJ2-7; D is perhaps TRBD1 (5 bases). Trimming removed 0 bases at V and 1 base at J, with 10 bases between. Germline CDR1 reads LGHNA; CDR2 reads YSLEER. The CDR3 totals 15 residues.

The chain employs TRBV25-1 and TRBJ2-7; D unclear. This CDR3 has 11 amino acids. Germline CDR1 MGHDK, CDR2 SYGVNS. V was shortened by 4 bases and J by 3 bases, with 4 bases between the two germline ends. As DNA, the CDR3 is TGTGCCAGCAGTGGTAGCTACGAGCAGTACTTC. Residues: CASSGSYEQYF.

This clone was seen just once. The chain employs TRBV25-1 and TRBJ2-3; TRBD1 aligns across 9 bases. Germline loops: CDR1 MGHDK, CDR2 SYGVNS. The trim removed 3 bases at V and 0 bases at J, leaving 1 base unmatched. The CDR3 spans 15 residues. In nucleotides, the CDR3 is TGTGCCAGCAGTGAGGGACAGGGTAGCACAGATACGCAGTATTTT. Translation: CASSEGQGSTDTQYF.

The chain combines TRBV27 with TRBJ2-1; 7 bases match TRBD1. Germline V CDR1 and CDR2: MNHEY, SMNVEV (reference sequence). V shed 6 bases and J 2 bases; nucleotides not matched to a gene: 4. This CDR3 contains 14 residues. Here the CDR3 reads CASSGTVPYNEQFF. The CDR3 DNA follows: TGTGCCAGCAGCGGGACAGTGCCCTACAATGAGCAGTTCTTC.

The CDR3 sequence is CSVVNNDNRGYGYTF. The CDR3 DNA reads as TGCAGCGTTGTTAATAATGATAACAGGGGCTATGGCTACACCTTC. The chain recombines TRBV29-1 with TRBJ1-2; the match to TRBD1 covers 7 bases. Losses at the gene ends were 4 bases for V and 4 bases for J; bases not matched to a gene: 12. Germline V gene data show CDR1 as SQVTM and CDR2 as ANQGSEA. CDR3 length: 15 residues.

The J gene is TRBJ2-5, the V gene TRBV7-9, with D tentatively TRBD1 or TRBD2 (5 bases each). Deletions cut 0 bases from V and 4 bases from J, with 15 bases between. The CDR3 contains 16 residues. The germline gives CDR1 SEHNR, CDR2 FQNEAQ (reference sequence). The CDR3 loop is CASSLAEAGPRETQYF. In nucleotides, the CDR3 is TGTGCCAGCAGCTTAGCGGAGGCAGGGCCGAGAGAGACCCAGTACTTC.

The chain has TRBV7-7 and TRBJ2-5, with TRBD2 identical over 10 bases. Germline lookup yields CDR1 SSHAT and CDR2 FNYEAQ (reference sequence). This CDR3 contains 15 residues. J gave up 4 bases and V 1 base, and 3 bases lay outside the gene matches. The CDR3: CASSLVPSGGETQYF. Here the CDR3 DNA reads TGTGCCAGCAGCTTAGTTCCTAGCGGGGGAGAGACCCAGTACTTC.

The genes are TRBV7-6 and TRBJ2-2; 12 nucleotides align to TRBD2. Germline CDR1 and CDR2: SGHVS and FNYEAQ. V shed 5 bases, J shed 4 bases, and the junction held 5 bases outside the gene matches. The CDR3 is 16 residues long. This chain's CDR3 is CASSLTSGGITGELFF. The CDR3 DNA is TGTGCCAGCAGCCTAACTAGCGGGGGGATCACCGGGGAGCTGTTTTTT.

The chain employs TRBV30 and TRBJ1-1; no firm D call. There are 12 residues in the CDR3. Looked up from germline, CDR1 is GTSNPN and CDR2 is SVGIG (reference sequence). Trimming left V 8 bases short and J 3 bases short, with 13 bases between. CDR3 sequence reads: CAHKIGYTEAFF. The CDR3 nucleotides read TGTGCCCATAAGATAGGGTACACTGAAGCTTTCTTT.

This chain uses TRBV30 with TRBJ2-5; a weak D match, TRBD1 (5 bases). The J call is doubtful: the DNA matches TRBJ2-7 better. The CDR3 contains 12 residues. The germline CDR1 and CDR2 sequences are GTSNPN and SVGIG (reference sequence). This CDR3 reads CAWSVKRGEQYF. CDR3 nucleotides: TGTGCCTGGAGTGTAAAAAGGGGCGAGCAGTACTTC.

The chain recombines TRBV29-1 with TRBJ2-7; D might be TRBD2 (6 bases). Germline V gene data show CDR1 as SQVTM and CDR2 as ANQGSEA. Trimming cost V 7 bases and J 0 bases, with 10 bases left between them. This CDR3 is built from 12 residues. The CDR3 sequence is CSAGGSSYEQYF. In nucleotides, the CDR3 is TGCAGCGCTGGGGGGAGCTCCTACGAGCAGTACTTC.

In its sample, this clone was seen a few times. This sample also contains other DNA sequences that code for the same CDR3. This chain joins TRBV9 and TRBJ1-1; TRBD1 matches at 8 bases. V shed 4 bases and J 2 bases; nucleotides not matched to a gene: 1. This CDR3 comprises 13 residues. CDR1 is SGDLS and CDR2 is YYNGEE in the germline V gene. In nucleotides, the CDR3 is TGTGCCAGCAGCCCAGGGGGCAACACTGAAGCTTTCTTT. Its protein product is CASSPGGNTEAFF.

CDR3 bases: TGCAGCGGGCGAGAGGGTCCGGATGCTTTCTTT. This sequence encodes CSGREGPDAFF. The chain has TRBV29-1 and TRBJ1-1; D call uncertain. In germline, CDR1 is SQVTM, CDR2 ANQGSEA. V lost 7 bases to trimming and J lost 11 bases, with 17 bases between them. The CDR3 is made up of 11 amino acids.